One sample yielded the 25 T cell receptor beta chains listed below, sequenced in a study of cytomegalovirus exposure and HLA in healthy donors. PCR involved 60 Vbeta and 13 Jbeta primers. Profiled with immunoSEQ multiplex PCR; TCRdb holds only in-frame clones, not every one. The sample lists 200,000 to 250,000 clones; 85% to 90% were seen once. The specimen sequenced was PBMCs. Every receptor here comes from a human donor in good health.

This clone showed up just once. The gene calls are TRBV19 and TRBJ1-2; the D gene is possibly TRBD1 (6 bases). Trimming stripped 7 bases from V and 4 bases from J, with 16 bases between. The CDR3 is 14 amino acids. The germline V gene has CDR1 LNHDA and CDR2 SQIVND (reference sequence). Here the CDR3 DNA reads TGTGCCAGTAACCAACAGGGCAGGCCCTATGGCTACACCTTC. Protein: CASNQQGRPYGYTF.

V gene TRBV27 combines with J gene TRBJ1-4; 7 bases agree with TRBD1. The J segment lost 8 bases and the V segment lost 5 bases, leaving 11 bases of the junction unmatched. Germline V CDR1 and CDR2: MNHEY, SMNVEV (reference sequence). The CDR3 extends over 15 amino acids. The CDR3: CASSIRQGMGEKLFF. CDR3 bases: TGTGCCAGCAGTATAAGACAGGGTATGGGGGAAAAACTGTTTTTT.

The chain carries TRBV28 and TRBJ2-7; 8 bases are a match to TRBD2. Germline trimming cut 6 bases from V and 3 bases from J; bases unmatched to any gene: 7. The CDR3 has 14 residues. Germline CDR1 MDHEN, CDR2 SYDVKM. CDR3 DNA sequence: TGTGCCAGCAGGGCAGCGGGAGTGGGCTACGAGCAGTACTTC. Translated: CASRAAGVGYEQYF.

The chain joins TRBV7-6 to TRBJ2-2; 7 bases map to TRBD1. The V and J ends lost 4 bases and 4 bases, in that order; junction bases with no gene match: 6. CDR1 SGHVS and CDR2 FNYEAQ come from the germline V gene. The CDR3 runs 15 residues. CDR3 residues: CASSSTGLGTGELFF. CDR3 sequence (DNA): TGTGCCAGCAGCTCGACAGGGTTAGGCACCGGGGAGCTGTTTTTT.

The CDR3 DNA reads as TGCGCCAGCAGCTTGTTTGGGACTAGCGCCCACAATGAGCAGTTCTTC. This sequence encodes CASSLFGTSAHNEQFF. The gene calls are TRBV5-1 and TRBJ2-1; 10 bases agree with TRBD2. The CDR3 is 16 amino acids. After removal of 1 base from V and 5 bases from J, the junction contained 6 bases not matched to a gene. In germline, CDR1 is SGHRS, CDR2 YFSETQ.

CDR3 nucleotides: TGTGCCAGCAGCTCTATCAGGGACACCGGGGAGCTGTTTTTT. It codes for CASSSIRDTGELFF. The rearrangement joins TRBV7-3 to TRBJ2-2; a weak D match, TRBD1 (5 bases). CDR3 length: 14 residues. Germline V CDR1 and CDR2: SGHTA, FQGTGA. The V end lost 4 bases, the J end lost 3 bases, and 9 bases lay between the germline ends.

V usage is TRBV5-1 and J usage is TRBJ2-2; 7 bases line up with TRBD1. There are 16 residues in the CDR3. The V and J ends lost 3 bases and 7 bases, in that order; junction bases with no gene match: 12. CDR1 SGHRS and CDR2 YFSETQ come from the germline V gene. In nucleotides, the CDR3 is TGCGCCAGCAGCTCATTATTAAACAGGGGTAGCGGGGAGCTGTTTTTT. Protein product: CASSSLLNRGSGELFF. Supplemented by reference TRBV5-1 and TRBJ2-2, the full variable domain reads KAGVTQTPRYLIKTRGQQVTLSCSPISGHRSVSWYQQTPGQGLQFLFEYFSETQRNKGNFPGRFSGRQFSNSRSEMNVSTLELGDSALYLCASSSLLNRGSGELFFGEGSRLTVL.

The chain employs TRBV7-9 and TRBJ2-3, with D unclear. The CDR3 sequence is 16 residues long. Germline-derived CDR1 and CDR2 are SEHNR and FQNEAQ (reference sequence). V was trimmed by 1 base and J by 4 bases, leaving 15 bases between them. DNA for the CDR3: TGTGCCAGCAGCTTAGATGGAGCCAAGGCAGCAGATACGCAGTATTTT. It codes for CASSLDGAKAADTQYF.

This clone was seen more than once but under ten times. V gene TRBV27 combines with J gene TRBJ2-1; D unresolved. V gave up 5 bases and J gave up 4 bases, with 3 bases separating them. This CDR3 is 11 amino acids long. The germline gives CDR1 MNHEY, CDR2 SMNVEV (reference sequence). CDR3 in amino acids: CASSHYNEQFF. In nucleotides, the CDR3 is TGTGCCAGCAGTCATTACAATGAGCAGTTCTTC.

The CDR3 loop reads CASSQETGTGLSRTQYF. In nucleotides, the CDR3 is TGCGCCAGCAGCCAAGAGACAGGGACAGGCCTCTCCCGGACGCAGTATTTT. The chain links TRBV4-1 to TRBJ2-3, with 8 positions matching TRBD1. CDR1 MGHRA and CDR2 YSYEKL come from the germline V gene. There are 17 residues in the CDR3. V was clipped by 0 bases and J by 9 bases; unmatched bases: 14.

The gene calls are TRBV5-1 and TRBJ2-5, with 8 bases fitting TRBD2. The junction had 10 bases not matched to a gene; V was cut back by 1 base and J by 11 bases. The CDR3 has 14 residues. Germline CDR1 reads SGHRS; CDR2 reads YFSETQ. CDR3: CASSLIGLAYEQYF. The CDR3 coding sequence is TGCGCCAGCAGCTTGATCGGACTAGCTTATGAGCAGTACTTC.

The chain has TRBV9 and TRBJ2-5, with TRBD1 as a possible D gene (6 bases). The V end lost 0 bases, the J end lost 2 bases, and 11 bases lay between the germline ends. The germline gives CDR1 SGDLS, CDR2 YYNGEE. The CDR3 totals 15 residues. The CDR3: CASSVGTGPQETQYF. Written as DNA, the CDR3 is TGTGCCAGCAGCGTAGGTACAGGGCCACAAGAGACCCAGTACTTC.

The chain combines TRBV7-8 with TRBJ2-7; 11 nucleotides align to TRBD1. CDR1 and CDR2 (germline): SGHVS, FQNEAQ. The CDR3 has 15 amino acids. V lost 4 bases, J lost 7 bases, and 9 bases stayed unmatched. The CDR3 coding sequence is TGTGCCAGCAGCTCAGGGACAGGGGGGACCCTGGAGCAGTACTTC. It translates to CASSSGTGGTLEQYF.

The CDR3 DNA follows: TGCGCCAGCAGCCAAGAGAGGGAGGATACGCAGTATTTT. Protein sequence: CASSQEREDTQYF. The chain is built from TRBV4-3 and TRBJ2-3; perhaps TRBD2 as D (5 bases). Germline V CDR1 and CDR2: LGHNA, YSLEER. V was trimmed by 0 bases and J by 6 bases, leaving 7 bases between them. This CDR3 has 13 residues.

The chain has TRBV11-3 and TRBJ1-2; D is uncertain. The CDR3 is 14 amino acids. V gave up 5 bases and J gave up 4 bases, with 14 bases separating them. Germline V gene data show CDR1 as SGHNT and CDR2 as YENEEA. The CDR3 coding sequence is TGTGCCAGCAGCCCCGAACCGGGAACCTATGGCTACACCTTC. Protein product: CASSPEPGTYGYTF. Full variable domain (rest looked up from reference TRBV11-3 and TRBJ1-2): EAGVVQSPRYKIIEKKQPVAFWCNPISGHNTLYWYLQNLGQGPELLIRYENEEAVDDSQLPKDRFSAERLKGVDSTLKIQPAELGDSAVYLCASSPEPGTYGYTFGSGTRLTVV.

J is TRBJ2-5 and V is TRBV6-5, with D possibly matching TRBD2 (6 bases). The DNA matches TRBJ2-7 better at its end, which makes the J call doubtful. Germline CDR1 and CDR2: MNHEY and SVGAGI. There are 14 residues in the CDR3. The CDR3 DNA is TGTGCCAGCAGCCCCGGGGAGGCCGTCTACGAGCAGTACTTC. It codes for CASSPGEAVYEQYF.

This clone was counted between two and nine times. The CDR3 spells CASSISGRADTQYF. The CDR3 nucleotides read TGTGCCAGCAGTATTAGCGGGAGAGCAGATACGCAGTATTTT. The rearrangement links TRBV6-5 to TRBJ2-3; TRBD2 matches 9 bases. Trimming took 5 bases from V and 4 from J; bases not matched to a gene: 4. This CDR3 is built from 14 residues. Per germline, CDR1 MNHEY and CDR2 SVGAGI.

The V and J genes are TRBV7-8 and TRBJ2-2; 8 bases fit TRBD2. The CDR3 is made up of 14 amino acids. With V trimmed by 3 bases and J by 7 bases, 4 bases remained unmatched. The germline V gene encodes CDR1 SGHVS and CDR2 FQNEAQ. The CDR3 is CASSFISGGGELFF. The CDR3 DNA sequence: TGTGCCAGCAGCTTTATAAGCGGGGGCGGGGAGCTGTTTTTT.

This sequence joins TRBV6-5 and TRBJ2-1; D is possibly TRBD2 (5 bases). Germline V gene lookup returns CDR1 MNHEY and CDR2 SVGAGI. CDR3 length: 15 residues. Trimming pared 3 bases from V and 5 bases from J, leaving 14 bases between. CDR3 protein: CASSYEGDEHNEQFF. CDR3 in DNA: TGTGCCAGCAGTTATGAGGGAGACGAGCACAATGAGCAGTTCTTC.

The chain couples TRBV19 to TRBJ1-1; 7 bases are a match to TRBD1. Germline CDR1 LNHDA, CDR2 SQIVND (reference sequence). This CDR3 contains 16 residues. Germline trimming cut 8 bases from V and 3 bases from J; bases unmatched to any gene: 15. This chain's CDR3 is CASVEAGGLRDTEAFF. In DNA form, the CDR3 reads TGTGCCAGTGTGGAGGCAGGGGGATTGAGGGACACTGAAGCTTTCTTT.

This sequence joins TRBV20-1 and TRBJ2-7, with a tentative D call TRBD1 (6 bases). This CDR3 region has 11 residues. In germline, CDR1 is DFQATT, CDR2 SNEGSKA (reference sequence). The germline V and J ends were trimmed by 6 bases and 3 bases, with 9 bases remaining between them. In DNA, the CDR3 is TGCAGTGCCGGACAGAACTACGAGCAGTACTTC. The encoded protein is CSAGQNYEQYF.

This chain joins TRBV7-9 and TRBJ2-4, with D possibly matching TRBD2 (6 bases). Germline V lookup: CDR1 SEHNR, CDR2 FQNEAQ (reference sequence). The CDR3 totals 17 residues. Deletions cut 3 bases from V and 0 bases from J, with 15 bases between. CDR3 loop: CASSFPPGALAKNIQYF. The CDR3 DNA reads as TGTGCCAGCAGCTTTCCACCGGGAGCTCTAGCCAAAAACATTCAGTACTTC.

The chain links TRBV6-7 to TRBJ2-1; 9 bases fit TRBD1. Being an ORF, TRBV6-7 has a function that is uncertain. J lost 6 bases, V lost 4 bases, and 7 bases had no gene match. CDR3 length equals 15 residues. In nucleotides, the CDR3 is TGTGCCAGCAGTTCAGGGGACAGGGAAACCAATGAGCAGTTCTTC. Amino acids: CASSSGDRETNEQFF.

As regards this clone: One end of the junction does not line up with germline, which may come from a read error. J is TRBJ2-7 and V is TRBV7-9; 10 bases agree with TRBD1. Per the germline V gene, CDR1 is SEHNR and CDR2 is FQNEAQ (reference sequence). CDR3 length: 15 residues. The CDR3: CSSSLRGTGAGEQYF. The CDR3 DNA is TGTTCCAGCAGCTTACGGGGGACAGGGGCTGGGGAGCAGTACTTC.

Worth noting for this clone: Other nucleotide sequences in the sample specify the same CDR3. The chain couples TRBV7-9 to TRBJ1-1; D perhaps matches TRBD1 (6 bases). With 3 bases removed from V and 2 bases from J, the gap between germline ends came to 7 bases. This CDR3 region has 13 residues. CDR1 and CDR2 (germline): SEHNR, FQNEAQ (reference sequence). CDR3 amino acids: CASSLTGNTEAFF. CDR3 DNA: TGTGCCAGCAGCTTGACAGGTAACACTGAAGCTTTCTTT.